This T cell receptor beta chain derives from a study of blood T cell repertoires in COVID-19. Authors' processing steps: Reference gene primers were amplified, and this amplification served to estimate nucleated cell counts. The assay was immunoSEQ multiplex PCR, and TCRdb's table has in-frame clones only and misses some. Clonal size and the V and J genes are those of that table, whereas D and trimming came from the DNA. The sample comprises approximately 230,000 clones, 82% of which are singletons, and approximately 15% rests with the top ten. This clone was seen a single time. Unmatched junction bases numbered 14, after V lost 9 bases and J lost 0 bases. CDR3 size: 17 residues. Germline V gene lookup returns CDR1 LNHDA and CDR2 SQIVND (reference sequence).

Material for sequencing was PBMCs or T cells enriched from blood (not recorded which). The sequence came from a man aged 35 to 55 who had recovered from COVID-19. This chain connects TRBV19 to TRBJ1-5, with 7 bases matching TRBD1. The CDR3 nucleotides are TGTGCCAGCGCCGGCACAGGGGCCCGGCATAGCAATCAGCCCCAGCATTTT. Protein sequence: CASAGTGARHSNQPQHF.